This T cell receptor beta chain was obtained from a study of glioma-infiltrating T cells. Across the whole study: Blood libraries targeted roughly 4- to 11-fold coverage of about one million T cells. Study-wide points: Very few CDR3 sequences were shared between tissue and blood. Shared blood CDR3 signature motifs marked patients with low tissue-blood divergence.

Using RNA template, CDR3s of TCR alpha and beta were amplified with iRepertoire arm-PCR. TCRdb independently ran MiXCR on the multiplex PCR reads; one entry per CDR3 protein. Of fewer than 500,000 distinct CDR3 sequences in the sample, 41% are singletons; the top ten hold approximately 12%. Turning to this clonotype: The antigen is undetermined.

V lost 4 bases to trimming and J lost 7 bases, with 18 bases between them. The CDR3 is made up of 15 amino acids. Germline V gene data show CDR1 as SGDLS and CDR2 as YYNGEE. The source material was glioma tissue, nonneoplastic brain tissue, or PBMCs (not recorded which). This sequence was found in a human donor with low-grade glioma or glioblastoma, undergoing nonglioma brain surgery, or in good health (not recorded which). This chain links TRBV9 with TRBJ2-1, with D tentatively TRBD2 (6 bases). The CDR3 region has the DNA TGTGCCAGCAGCTTTAAACCGGGACTGAAGAATGAGCAGTTCTTC. Translating gives CASSFKPGLKNEQFF.